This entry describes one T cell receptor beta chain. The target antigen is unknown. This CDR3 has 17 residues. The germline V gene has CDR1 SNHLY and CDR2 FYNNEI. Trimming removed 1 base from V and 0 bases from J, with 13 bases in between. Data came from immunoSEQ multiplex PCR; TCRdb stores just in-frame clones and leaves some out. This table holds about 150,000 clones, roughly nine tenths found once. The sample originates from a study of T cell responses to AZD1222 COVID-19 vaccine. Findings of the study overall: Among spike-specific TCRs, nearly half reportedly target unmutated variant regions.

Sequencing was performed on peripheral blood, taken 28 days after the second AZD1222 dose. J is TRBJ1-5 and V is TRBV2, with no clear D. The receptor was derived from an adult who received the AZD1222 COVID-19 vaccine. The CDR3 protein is CASSEGGQVFSNQPQHF. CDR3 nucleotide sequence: TGTGCCAGCAGTGAAGGTGGGCAGGTCTTTAGCAATCAGCCCCAGCATTTT.